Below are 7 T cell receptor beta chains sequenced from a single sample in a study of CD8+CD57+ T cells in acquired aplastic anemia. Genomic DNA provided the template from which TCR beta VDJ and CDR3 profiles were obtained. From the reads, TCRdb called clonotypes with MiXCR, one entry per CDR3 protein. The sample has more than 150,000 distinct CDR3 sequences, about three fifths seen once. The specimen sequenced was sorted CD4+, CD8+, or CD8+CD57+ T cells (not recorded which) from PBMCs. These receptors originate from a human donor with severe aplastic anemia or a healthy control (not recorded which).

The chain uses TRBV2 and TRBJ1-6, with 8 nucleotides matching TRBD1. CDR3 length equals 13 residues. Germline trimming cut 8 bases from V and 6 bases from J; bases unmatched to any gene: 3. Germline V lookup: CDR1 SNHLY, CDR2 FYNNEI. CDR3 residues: CASLGQGNSPLHF. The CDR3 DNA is TGTGCCAGCCTCGGACAGGGTAATTCACCCCTCCACTTT.

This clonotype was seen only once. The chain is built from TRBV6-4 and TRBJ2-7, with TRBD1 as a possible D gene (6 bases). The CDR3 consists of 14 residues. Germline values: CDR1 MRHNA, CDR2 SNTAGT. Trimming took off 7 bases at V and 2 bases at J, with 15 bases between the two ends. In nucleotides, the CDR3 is TGTGCCAGCACCATACAGGGCCGGACCTACGAGCAGTACTTC. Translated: CASTIQGRTYEQYF.

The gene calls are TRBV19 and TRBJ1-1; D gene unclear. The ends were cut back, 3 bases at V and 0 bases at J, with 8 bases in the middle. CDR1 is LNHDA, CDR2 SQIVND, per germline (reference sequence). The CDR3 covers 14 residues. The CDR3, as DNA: TGTGCCAGTAGTATCACTACTATGAACACTGAAGCTTTCTTT. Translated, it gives CASSITTMNTEAFF.

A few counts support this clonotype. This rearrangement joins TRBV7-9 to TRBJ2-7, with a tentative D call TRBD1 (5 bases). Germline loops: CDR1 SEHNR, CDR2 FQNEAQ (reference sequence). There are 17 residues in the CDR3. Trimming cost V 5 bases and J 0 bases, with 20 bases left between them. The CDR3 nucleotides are TGTGCCAGCAGCCCCACGCACTTGGGCAGGGCCTCCTACGAGCAGTACTTC. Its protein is CASSPTHLGRASYEQYF.

CDR3 residues: CASSEAHRVGNYGYTF. The CDR3 region has the DNA TGTGCCAGCAGTGAAGCCCACAGGGTAGGAAACTATGGCTACACCTTC. The chain couples TRBV2 to TRBJ1-2; the D gene is possibly TRBD1 (6 bases). The V end lost 0 bases, the J end lost 2 bases, and 13 bases lay between the germline ends. The CDR3 runs to 16 residues. The germline V gene has CDR1 SNHLY and CDR2 FYNNEI. The complete variable domain, with remaining parts taken from reference TRBV2 and TRBJ1-2, reads EPEVTQTPSHQVTQMGQEVILRCVPISNHLYFYWYRQILGQKVEFLVSFYNNEISEKSEIFDDQFSVERPDGSNFTLKIRSTKLEDSAMYFCASSEAHRVGNYGYTFGSGTRLTVV.

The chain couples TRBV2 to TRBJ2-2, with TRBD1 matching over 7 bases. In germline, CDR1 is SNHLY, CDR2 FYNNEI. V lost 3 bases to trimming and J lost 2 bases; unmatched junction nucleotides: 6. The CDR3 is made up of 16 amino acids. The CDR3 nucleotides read TGTGCCAGCAGTGAGGGGACAGTATCTAACACCGGGGAGCTGTTTTTT. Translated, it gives CASSEGTVSNTGELFF.

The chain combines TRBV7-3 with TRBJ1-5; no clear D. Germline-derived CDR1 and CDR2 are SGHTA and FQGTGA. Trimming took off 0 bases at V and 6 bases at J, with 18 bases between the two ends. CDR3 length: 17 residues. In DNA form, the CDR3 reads TGTGCCAGCAGCTTAACGGGAACGGTAGGCACCTCTCAGCCCCAGCATTTT. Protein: CASSLTGTVGTSQPQHF.